This T cell receptor beta chain originates from a study of blood T cells in healthy people across ages (dated by TCRdb to about 2015). Background for the entire study: Template switching captured roughly one uniquely barcoded TCR beta cDNA molecule per two T cells in model experiments. Using the same blood draw, the study looked at two additional independent replicas of 1 million unique cDNA reads for two donors, one aged 18 to 30 and the other aged 80 or older. Donors were grouped into four age groups: young (average about 15 years), middle-aged (39), aged (about 60) and long-lived (approximately 82). To track age-related changes in TCR beta repertoire diversity, the study relied on deep sequencing normalized with unique cDNA molecular identifiers. Donors of different ages were randomly distributed across sequencing lanes to avoid experimental bias. The full study reports these points: Because donor CMV infection status was unknown, age-related changes in expanded clonotypes were potentially confounded. Bulk unsorted PBMC profiling prevented conclusive comparison of naive and antigen-experienced compartments. A strong correlation was found between observed TCR beta diversity and the percentage of naive T cells measured by flow cytometry. As age increased, observed TCR beta diversity per million T cells dropped in a roughly linear way, and a significant reduction was already evident by age 40. Compared with the aged group, the long-lived group had more naive CD4+ T cells, fewer expanded clones and increased TCR diversity, suggesting age selection. Estimates of total diversity from one million sequenced T cells were regarded as lower bounds and underestimates.

The protocol used for the library was 5' RACE. Instrument used: Illumina HiSeq 2500. A second PCR of roughly 6 to 11 cycles was run with a J-beta primer mix and a sample-barcoded 5' primer. A template-switch 5' adaptor carrying 12 random nucleotides introduced a unique molecular identifier onto each TCR beta cDNA molecule. Each sample yielded at least 2.5 million CDR3-containing paired-end reads. The Mint cDNA synthesis kit, primed by a TRBC-specific oligonucleotide, was used to synthesize first-strand cDNA from all RNA. Following uracil-DNA glycosylase treatment, a first 18-cycle PCR with universal primers M1SS and BC2_uni_R was performed on all cDNA. As for the original processing: For normalization, 1 million high-quality reads, each with a distinct molecular identifier, were randomly selected from each sample. Instead of being binned into consensus sequences, reads that shared molecular identifiers were thrown out. CDR3 identification, clonotype clustering and error correction used MiTCR with a Q25 quality threshold and the strictest error-elimination algorithm. A nonparametric unseen species model using Euler transformation provided a lower-bound estimate of total TCR beta diversity. TCRdb took the public reads, trimmed them with fastp at Q25, ran MiXCR for clone calling and kept in-frame beta chains. Rows matching on CDR3 protein sequence are summarized as one entry with the most common DNA and genes. These V and J calls are TCRdb output, not the study's own analysis. Within this sample are about 780,000 distinct CDR3 sequences, with about 45% of them counted one time only. Roughly 18% of the sample belongs to the ten largest clones.

The donors were a few dozen Caucasian individuals from Russia, aged roughly 6 to 100 years, who were systemically healthy. Ten milliliters of peripheral blood were drawn from each donor into EDTA-treated Vacutainer tubes. Ficoll-Paque density-gradient centrifugation was used to isolate PBMCs, with at least 7 million per sample. Trizol reagent was used to extract total RNA from the PBMCs, yielding at least 5.5 micrograms per sample. Naive CD45RAhigh/CD27high T cell percentages were measured by flow cytometry on a PBMC aliquot from every donor. From the cysteine up to the phenylalanine, the CDR3 has a length of 13 residues. The CDR3 DNA has 39 bases and is translated from base 1. V ends up 0 bases short and J 12 bases short, with an unmatched junction base count of 2. As encoded in the germline V gene (reference sequence), CDR1 is GTSNPN while CDR2 is SVGIG. This clonotype has only a few counts. Its antigen is not yet known. No per-base quality is available; no much larger clone lies one base away.

Recombination joined TRBV30 with TRBJ2-1, with 13 bases matching TRBD2. Sequencing input: blood. The sequence was collected from a man at least 80 years old in good health. The nucleotides read TGTGCCTGGAGTGTGGGGACTAGCGGGATGCAGTTCTTC. Its protein product is CAWSVGTSGMQFF.